The present TCR beta chain was sequenced within a study of blood T cell repertoires in COVID-19 (dated by TCRdb to 2020 to 2022). Background for the entire study: The collaborator samples originated in the United States, Italy and Spain and spanned the acute and convalescent phases of COVID-19. The prospective study material was composed of cDNA or gDNA derived from T cells, B-cell-depleted T cells, or PBMCs. Nearly every sample came with metadata listing a de-identified subject ID, COVID-19 status, age in years and sex. Deeply sampled blood TCRbeta repertoires from subjects exposed to, actively infected with, or recovered from COVID-19 were included in the dataset. HLA class I and class II types, where available, came from metadata supplied by the sample provider rather than from assay-based typing. The samples were drawn from the first 160 participants of the ongoing ImmuneRACE study and from more than 1,000 subjects provided by 6 global collaborators. The repertoires were released in a freely available public database intended as a resource for research on the immune response to SARS-CoV-2.

About this clone itself: Its antigen specificity is not known. The sample holds no much larger clone one base away, and base qualities are not on file.

The collaborating institutions used their own protocols to collect whole blood in K2EDTA tubes. For TCRbeta analysis, collaborators shipped samples as frozen whole blood, isolated PBMCs, or DNA extracted from either of those sample types. The immunoSEQ Assay, a bias-controlled multiplex PCR, was used to amplify TCRbeta CDR3 regions from genomic DNA. The study's processing was this. The number of nucleated cells in each sample was estimated by amplification of reference gene primers within the assay. To quantify the absolute abundance of each unique TCRbeta CDR3 rearrangement, sequence reads were collapsed and filtered. For each sample, productive Simpson clonality was calculated by taking the square root of Simpson's diversity index across productive rearrangements. In its TCRdb copy, this immuneACCESS table keeps in-frame sequences only and misses some clones. Where compared with another copy, unresolved V genes explain less than half of these, and the others have no known cause. Clone size and V and J calls were adopted from that table, with D and trimming inferred from the DNA. This sample lists around 14,000 clones; 80% to 95% were detected once. The top ten constitute 8.1% of the sample.

Trimming accounts for 4 bases at V and 8 bases at J, while the number of junction bases matched to no gene is 10. The CDR3, from cysteine to phenylalanine, totals 16 residues. Here the CDR3 DNA is all that survives: 48 bases in frame from base 1. The germline V gene (reference sequence) yields MNHEY for CDR1 and SMNVEV for CDR2. Results and caveats for the whole study, not just this receptor: The quantity of clinical and demographic metadata differed by source and by participant and was supplied without curation.

The sample was peripheral blood. The receptor was isolated from a human donor in a cohort sampled during active COVID-19. This chain is built from TRBV27 and TRBJ1-6; a stretch of 8 junction bases matches TRBD1. The DNA sequence is as follows: TGTGCCAGCAGTTCAGGACGACAGGGGTTTCATTCACCCCTCCACTTT. This codes for CASSSGRQGFHSPLHF.